The 8 T cell receptor beta chains listed next were all sequenced from one sample in a study of T cell responses to AZD1222 COVID-19 vaccine. The data were produced by immunoSEQ multiplex PCR, yet TCRdb's version contains in-frame clones alone and is incomplete. The sample lists 150,000 or so clones, around 86% seen once, with 5.5% to 7% in the top ten. Source: peripheral blood, taken on day 0 of AZD1222 vaccination. Every receptor here comes from an adult in good health.

The chain is built from TRBV18 and TRBJ2-3; 8 nucleotides agree with TRBD2. V lost 3 bases to trimming and J lost 6 bases; unmatched junction nucleotides: 5. Looked up from germline, CDR1 is KGHSH and CDR2 is LQKENI. The CDR3 contains 14 residues. CDR3 region: CASSPLGGEDTQYF. DNA of the CDR3: TGTGCCAGCTCACCCCTCGGGGGGGAGGATACGCAGTATTTT.

About this clone itself: Germline is not matched at one junction end, which may reflect a read error. V gene TRBV7-2 combines with J gene TRBJ2-7; the D is unclear. The CDR3 sequence is 15 residues long. The germline V gene encodes CDR1 SGHTA and CDR2 FQGNSA. CDR3 bases: TGTGCCAGCAGCTTAGGGATTGGGAACTCCGACGAGCAGTACTTC. Protein: CASSLGIGNSDEQYF.

This rearrangement joins TRBV7-8 to TRBJ1-3; 7 bases match TRBD1. The V gene end was trimmed by 5 bases and the J gene end by 4 bases; junction bases not matched to a gene: 8. The germline CDR1 and CDR2 sequences are SGHVS and FQNEAQ. The CDR3 is 15 amino acids. The DNA for the CDR3 is TGTGCCAGCAGCATCTCCGGGACAGTGGGAAACACCATATATTTT. Translating it yields CASSISGTVGNTIYF.

This chain uses TRBV7-9 with TRBJ1-2; 7 bases fit TRBD1. This CDR3 has 15 residues. CDR1 SEHNR and CDR2 FQNEAQ come from the germline V gene (reference sequence). The trim removed 2 bases at V and 6 bases at J, leaving 9 bases unmatched. The CDR3 DNA reads TGTGCCAGCAGCTTATTTCGAGACAGGGATGATGGCTACACCTTC. It translates to CASSLFRDRDDGYTF.

The J gene is TRBJ1-1, the V gene TRBV27; D may be TRBD1 (5 bases). This CDR3 is built from 15 residues. The V and J ends lost 6 bases and 6 bases respectively, with 20 bases between them. Germline CDR1 reads MNHEY; CDR2 reads SMNVEV (reference sequence). The CDR3, as DNA: TGTGCCAGCAGGGGGACCTTTCTAGCGGCGGCTGAAGCTTTCTTT. Protein product: CASRGTFLAAAEAFF.

The chain couples TRBV4-1 to TRBJ1-1; D is possibly TRBD1 (6 bases). Per the germline V gene, CDR1 is MGHRA and CDR2 is YSYEKL. This CDR3 is built from 13 residues. Deletions cut 7 bases from V and 5 bases from J, with 14 bases between. The CDR3 DNA follows: TGCGCCAGCACGAAGGGGGTAGAAACTGAAGCTTTCTTT. Its protein product is CASTKGVETEAFF.

The chain joins TRBV7-3 to TRBJ2-2; D is unresolved. The CDR3 runs to 14 residues. Germline V gene data show CDR1 as SGHTA and CDR2 as FQGTGA. The ends were cut back, 6 bases at V and 1 base at J, with 9 bases in the middle. This CDR3 is CASRPDENTGELFF. The CDR3, as DNA: TGTGCCAGCAGACCTGACGAGAACACCGGGGAGCTGTTTTTT. The full variable domain, completed using reference TRBV7-3 and TRBJ2-2, is GAGVSQTPSNKVTEKGKYVELRCDPISGHTALYWYRQSLGQGPEFLIYFQGTGAADDSGLPNDRFFAVRPEGSVSTLKIQRTERGDSAVYLCASRPDENTGELFFGEGSRLTVL.

V and J are TRBV11-2 and TRBJ1-1; TRBD1 might be the D (5 bases). CDR1 SGHAT and CDR2 FQNNGV come from the germline V gene. CDR3 length: 11 residues. The V end was cut by 5 bases, the J end by 11 bases, with 12 bases between. CDR3 coding DNA: TGTGCCAGCAGCCCCGGGACGCGGGCTTTCTTT. It translates to CASSPGTRAFF.